The entry below gives a single T cell receptor beta chain sequence along with its context. The record originates from a study of blood T cell repertoires in COVID-19. At the level of the study: Samples came from the United States, Italy and Spain, spanning acute and convalescent COVID-19. PBMCs, B-cell-depleted T cells, or T cells were the source of the cDNA or gDNA that made up the material.

Authors' processing steps: Estimation of nucleated cell counts was performed using reference gene primer amplification. Libraries were prepared by immunoSEQ multiplex PCR; TCRdb keeps only in-frame clonotypes and omits some of them. The V and J calls and clone size come from that table; D and trimming were worked out from the DNA. The sample shows about 180,000 clones, about nine tenths of them seen only once. After removal of 6 bases from V and 6 bases from J, the junction contained 5 bases not matched to a gene. The CDR3 sequence is 14 residues long. CDR1 is MDHEN and CDR2 is SYDVKM in the germline V gene.

The chain couples TRBV28 to TRBJ1-5; 10 bases line up with TRBD1. Sequencing used peripheral blood. The TCR was taken from a man younger than 30 who had recovered from COVID-19. The CDR3 spells CASSKTGGSQPQHF. The CDR3 DNA reads TGTGCCAGCAGCAAGACAGGGGGCAGTCAGCCCCAGCATTTT.